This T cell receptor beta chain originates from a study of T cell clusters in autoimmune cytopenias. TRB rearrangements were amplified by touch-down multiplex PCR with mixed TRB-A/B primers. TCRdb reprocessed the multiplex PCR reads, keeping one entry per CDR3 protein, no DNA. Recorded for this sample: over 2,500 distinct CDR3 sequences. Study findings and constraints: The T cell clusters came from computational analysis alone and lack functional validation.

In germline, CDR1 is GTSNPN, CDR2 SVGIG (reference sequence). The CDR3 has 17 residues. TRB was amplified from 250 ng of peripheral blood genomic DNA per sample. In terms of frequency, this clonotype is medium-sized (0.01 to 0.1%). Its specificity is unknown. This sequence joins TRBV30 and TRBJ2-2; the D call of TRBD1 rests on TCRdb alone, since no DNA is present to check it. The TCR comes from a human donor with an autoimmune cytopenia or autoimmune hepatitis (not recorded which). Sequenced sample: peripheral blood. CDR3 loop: CAWSVRRGPSNTGELFF.